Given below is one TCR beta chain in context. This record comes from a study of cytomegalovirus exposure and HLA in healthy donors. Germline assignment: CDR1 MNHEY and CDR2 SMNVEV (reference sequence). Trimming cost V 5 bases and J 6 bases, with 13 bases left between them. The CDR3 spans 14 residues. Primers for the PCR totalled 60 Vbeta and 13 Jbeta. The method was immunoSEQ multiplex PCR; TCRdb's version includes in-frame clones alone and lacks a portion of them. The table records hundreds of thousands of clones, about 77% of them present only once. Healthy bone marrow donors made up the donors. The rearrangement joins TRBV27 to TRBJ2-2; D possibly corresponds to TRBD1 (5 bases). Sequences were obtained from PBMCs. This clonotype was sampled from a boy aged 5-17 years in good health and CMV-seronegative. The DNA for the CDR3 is TGTGCCAGCAGTACTGGACAACCACCCGGGGAGCTGTTTTTT. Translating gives CASSTGQPPGELFF.